The 9 T cell receptor beta chains presented below share a single source sample, sequenced in a study of cytomegalovirus exposure and HLA in healthy donors. Primers for the PCR totalled 60 Vbeta and 13 Jbeta. Libraries were prepared by immunoSEQ multiplex PCR; TCRdb keeps only in-frame clonotypes and omits some of them. The sample carries around 150,000 clones, 80% to 90% recorded once. Sequencing was performed on PBMCs. The source is a woman in her forties or fifties in good health and CMV-seronegative.

Concerning this clone itself: Since the CDR3 does not end with the conserved phenylalanine or tryptophan, this likely comes from a read error. Because the CDR3's place on the DNA is in doubt, the DNA is left out and the CDR3 is given as listed by TCRdb. The chain has TRBV6-6 and TRBJ1-2. Germline assignment: CDR1 MNHNY and CDR2 SVGAGI (reference sequence). Termini included, the CDR3 measures 10 amino acids. The CDR3 region is CASSTPPRSL.

The chain employs TRBV25-1 and TRBJ2-1; D gene ambiguous. Germline CDR1 MGHDK, CDR2 SYGVNS. Trimming shortened V by 1 base and J by 10 bases, and 14 bases separated the two germline ends. The CDR3 is 14 residues long. The CDR3 loop reads CASSEFLGGNEQFF. For the CDR3, the DNA is TGTGCCAGCAGTGAATTCCTAGGCGGAAACGAGCAGTTCTTC.

The chain joins TRBV10-2 to TRBJ1-5, with TRBD1 identical over 9 bases. This CDR3 has 16 amino acids. The germline CDR1 and CDR2 sequences are WSHSY and SAAADI. V gave up 5 bases and J gave up 6 bases; unmatched junction bases: 11. The CDR3 sequence is CASSTEGQGEGQPQHF. CDR3 DNA: TGCGCCAGCAGTACGGAGGGACAGGGTGAGGGTCAGCCCCAGCATTTT.

This sequence joins TRBV28 and TRBJ2-5, with TRBD1 as a possible D gene (6 bases). The V end lost 4 bases, the J end lost 4 bases, and 13 bases lay between the germline ends. CDR3 size: 14 residues. Per germline, CDR1 MDHEN and CDR2 SYDVKM. Here the CDR3 DNA reads TGTGCCAGCAGTTCCTCAGGGGTGGGAGAGACCCAGTACTTC. As protein: CASSSSGVGETQYF.

This clone was observed once. V usage is TRBV6-6 and J usage is TRBJ2-3, with TRBD2 identical over 8 bases. The germline V gene has CDR1 MNHNY and CDR2 SVGAGI (reference sequence). This CDR3 is built from 15 residues. V was clipped by 5 bases and J by 2 bases; unmatched bases: 6. The CDR3 DNA reads TGTGCCAGCAGTCCTTTCGGGGGGGCCACAGATACGCAGTATTTT. Its protein product is CASSPFGGATDTQYF.

The chain is built from TRBV11-2 and TRBJ2-5; tentatively, D is TRBD2 (5 bases). The CDR3 loop spans 14 amino acids. The V gene lost 1 base and the J gene lost 4 bases, with 10 bases spanning the gap. Germline V lookup: CDR1 SGHAT, CDR2 FQNNGV. CDR3 bases: TGTGCCAGCAGCTTAGGAGGACGGGGAGAGACCCAGTACTTC. This gives the protein CASSLGGRGETQYF.

The rearrangement uses TRBV9 and TRBJ2-5, with 10 bases identical to TRBD2. With 0 bases clipped from V and 5 bases from J, the junction kept 7 bases outside the gene matches. CDR3 length: 16 amino acids. Germline V gene lookup returns CDR1 SGDLS and CDR2 YYNGEE. CDR3 region: CASSVGSGRGGETQYF. The CDR3 DNA is TGTGCCAGCAGCGTAGGGAGCGGGAGGGGTGGGGAGACCCAGTACTTC.

The chain joins TRBV13 to TRBJ2-3; TRBD2 aligns across 8 bases. Germline trimming cut 4 bases from V and 0 bases from J; bases unmatched to any gene: 0. Germline V lookup: CDR1 PRHDT, CDR2 FYEKMQ (reference sequence). CDR3 length: 14 amino acids. CDR3 bases: TGTGCCAGCAGCTCTAGCGGGAGCACAGATACGCAGTATTTT. Protein: CASSSSGSTDTQYF.

This clone was seen a handful of times. The J gene is TRBJ1-5, the V gene TRBV7-9, with TRBD1 identical over 8 bases. The J segment lost 5 bases and the V segment lost 5 bases, leaving 5 bases of the junction unmatched. The length of the CDR3 is 14 residues. From germline, CDR1 is SEHNR and CDR2 FQNEAQ (reference sequence). The CDR3 DNA is TGTGCCAGCAGCGGACAGGGTTGGGATCAGCCCCAGCATTTT. It codes for CASSGQGWDQPQHF.